These 8 T cell receptor beta chains share one sample of origin, sequenced in a study of response to subunit inactivated influenza vaccine. In TCRdb, the RT-PCR reads were re-called with MiXCR into one record per CDR3 protein. Among under 200,000 distinct CDR3 sequences listed, about 10% were seen once. The sequenced sample was CD8+ T cells sorted from PBMCs, obtained around 25 months after vaccination. These TCRs come from a man between 50 and 69 years old who received an inactivated influenza vaccine.

This clonotype was seen ten or more times. This chain connects TRBV7-6 to TRBJ2-7, with D perhaps TRBD2 (5 bases). CDR1 is SGHVS and CDR2 is FNYEAQ in the germline V gene. V lost 5 bases and J lost 6, with 20 bases in between. The CDR3 covers 15 residues. CDR3 residues: CASSPAPGSSREQYF. The CDR3 DNA is TGTGCCAGCAGCCCCGCACCGGGGAGCTCACGCGAGCAGTACTTC.

This clonotype has only a few counts. J is TRBJ2-1 and V is TRBV29-1, with 12 bases matching TRBD2. The CDR3 spans 18 residues. The trim removed 1 base at V and 0 bases at J, leaving 7 bases unmatched. Germline-derived CDR1 and CDR2 are SQVTM and ANQGSEA. CDR3 DNA sequence: TGCAGCGTTGAAGCCTCCCTGACTAGCGGGAGCTCCTACAATGAGCAGTTCTTC. It codes for CSVEASLTSGSSYNEQFF.

The rearrangement uses TRBV10-3 and TRBJ2-3, with D perhaps assigned TRBD1 or TRBD2 (6 bases each). Germline V gene sequence: CDR1 ENHRY, CDR2 SYGVKD. The V and J ends lost 6 bases and 3 bases respectively, with 16 bases between them. The CDR3 sequence is 15 residues long. The CDR3 nucleotides read TGTGCCATCAGAGGCGAGGGGGGCAGGACAGATACGCAGTATTTT. Amino acid sequence: CAIRGEGGRTDTQYF.

Many counts were recorded for this clonotype. This rearrangement joins TRBV28 to TRBJ2-7; tentatively, D is TRBD1 or TRBD2 (5 bases each). Germline assignment: CDR1 MDHEN and CDR2 SYDVKM. V lost 4 bases and J lost 2, with 9 bases in between. CDR3 length equals 13 residues. DNA of the CDR3: TGTGCCAGCAGTTGGGACGTCGCCTACGAGCAGTACTTC. Protein sequence: CASSWDVAYEQYF.

A remark on this clonotype: One end of the junction is discordant with germline, which a read error may explain. The chain joins TRBV10-2 to TRBJ2-3; D is unresolved. The CDR3 has 13 residues. Per the germline V gene, CDR1 is WSHSY and CDR2 is SAAADI. DNA of the CDR3: TGCGCCAGCAGTGGTAAGAACACAGATACGCGGTATTTT. Protein sequence: CASSGKNTDTRYF.

Only a few counts were recorded for this clonotype. The V gene is TRBV4-3, the J gene TRBJ2-7; unclear D gene. The CDR3 extends over 14 amino acids. Germline V lookup: CDR1 LGHNA, CDR2 YSLEER. V was shortened by 1 base and J by 1 base, with 8 bases between the two germline ends. In nucleotides, the CDR3 is TGCGCCAGCAGCCAAGCCGTCGTATCCTACGAGCAGTACTTC. Translated, it gives CASSQAVVSYEQYF.

V and J are TRBV10-3 and TRBJ1-1; maybe TRBD1 (5 bases). Germline CDR1 and CDR2: ENHRY and SYGVKD. CDR3 length: 12 amino acids. V shed 10 bases and J shed 1 base, with 10 bases lying between them. The CDR3 is CATRAANTEAFF. CDR3 coding DNA: TGTGCCACCAGGGCAGCGAACACTGAAGCTTTCTTT.

The rearrangement links TRBV9 to TRBJ1-1; a possible D gene is TRBD1 (6 bases). Germline V gives CDR1 SGDLS, CDR2 YYNGEE. Trimming cost V 4 bases and J 1 base, with 8 bases left between them. There are 13 residues in the CDR3. The CDR3 DNA reads TGTGCCAGCAGCAAGGACAGGAACACTGAAGCTTTCTTT. Translating it yields CASSKDRNTEAFF.